The sequence of this T cell receptor (beta chain) was determined in a study of T cell repertoires in cytomegalovirus infection. Study in general: Well-studied HLA-B-restricted epitopes and recently identified HLA-C-restricted epitopes of CMV were both used in the study. CMV infection plus the matching HLA type was flagged by public TCR beta signatures.

Study observations and caveats: Cumulative frequency of public TCR beta families picked out carriers of CMV plus the relevant HLA. HLA-C-restricted CMV-specific TCR beta clonotypes were dominant in the ex vivo response.

Note on this clonotype: Its antigen is unknown. One junction end disagrees with the germline gene, perhaps due to a read error.

The germline V gene has CDR1 LGHDT and CDR2 YNNKEL (reference sequence). The CDR3 totals 18 residues. One entry per CDR3 protein results from TCRdb running MiXCR on the reads. In the table there are about 890,000 distinct CDR3 sequences, around 29% of which are singletons. This chain joins TRBV3-1 and TRBJ2-6, with 9 bases fitting TRBD1. The source material was cultured CD8+ T cells from PBMCs, sampled from culture after CMV antigen stimulation. The receptor was isolated from a human donor in good health (CMV status not recorded). Some clones in this sample may be carry-over from other donors' samples. CDR3 protein: CASSPGQGLGSGVNVLTF. In nucleotides, the CDR3 is TGTGCCAGCAGCCCGGGACAGGGCCTTGGATCTGGGGTCAACGTCCTGACTTTC.